One and the same sample provided the 27 T cell receptor beta chains below, sequenced in a study of T cell responses to AZD1222 COVID-19 vaccine. Repertoires were generated with immunoSEQ multiplex PCR, while TCRdb's copy carries only in-frame clones and drops some. This sample has 60,000 to 100,000 clones, with around 90% found just once. This material consisted of peripheral blood, taken on day 0 of MenACWY control vaccination. The receptor set was obtained from an adult in good health.

The V call is TRBV3-1 (or the pseudogene TRBV3-2), the J call TRBJ2-1; 8 bases map to TRBD2. The CDR3 runs to 12 residues. Trimming cost V 6 bases and J 15 bases; bases outside gene matches: 10. Per germline, CDR1 LGHDT and CDR2 YNNKEL (reference sequence). The CDR3 here is CASRRTSGPTFF. CDR3 in DNA: TGTGCCAGCAGACGTACTAGCGGACCCACGTTCTTC.

This sequence joins TRBV5-1 and TRBJ2-7; D is uncertain. CDR1 and CDR2 from the germline V gene are SGHRS and YFSETQ. The V gene lost 0 bases and the J gene lost 2 bases, with 9 bases spanning the gap. This CDR3 contains 14 residues. CDR3 sequence (DNA): TGCGCCAGCAGCTTGGGTGGGCCACCCTACGAGCAGTACTTC. Its protein is CASSLGGPPYEQYF.

V gene TRBV7-8 combines with J gene TRBJ2-4; TRBD2 aligns across 7 bases. Per the germline V gene, CDR1 is SGHVS and CDR2 is FQNEAQ. J lost 0 bases, V lost 1 base, and 6 bases had no gene match. The length of the CDR3 is 17 residues. CDR3 region: CASSLDGTILAKNIQYF. The CDR3 DNA reads as TGTGCCAGCAGCTTAGATGGGACTATCCTAGCCAAAAACATTCAGTACTTC.

The chain carries TRBV19 and TRBJ2-5, with 8 bases that match TRBD1. The CDR3 sequence is 15 residues long. The V and J ends lost 2 bases and 1 base, in that order; junction bases with no gene match: 3. The germline V gene encodes CDR1 LNHDA and CDR2 SQIVND (reference sequence). DNA of the CDR3: TGTGCCAGTAGTATAAGCAGGGGGCCCCAAGAGACCCAGTACTTC. Translation gives CASSISRGPQETQYF.

The rearrangement uses TRBV11-1 and TRBJ1-6, with 8 bases matching TRBD1. This CDR3 has 14 amino acids. Germline V CDR1 and CDR2: SGHAT, FQDESV (reference sequence). After removal of 6 bases from V and 6 bases from J, the junction contained 4 bases not matched to a gene. The CDR3 nucleotides are TGTGCCAGCAGTGAGACAGGGGCTAATTCACCCCTCCACTTT. Amino acid sequence: CASSETGANSPLHF.

J is TRBJ2-7 and V is TRBV13; D might be TRBD1 (5 bases). The CDR3 is 15 residues long. CDR1 is PRHDT, CDR2 FYEKMQ, per germline (reference sequence). The ends were cut back, 0 bases at V and 3 bases at J, with 12 bases in the middle. The CDR3 nucleotides read TGTGCCAGCAGCTTAGGTCCAGGGTTGCGCTACGAGCAGTACTTC. This encodes CASSLGPGLRYEQYF.

V and J are TRBV5-1 and TRBJ2-2, with TRBD1 as a possible D gene (5 bases). CDR3 length equals 14 residues. Trimming left V 0 bases short and J 6 bases short, with 9 bases between. Germline-derived CDR1 and CDR2 are SGHRS and YFSETQ. CDR3 protein: CASSLDRLAGELFF. The CDR3 bases are TGCGCCAGCAGCTTGGACAGGTTAGCCGGGGAGCTGTTTTTT.

The chain carries TRBV19 and TRBJ2-3; 8 nucleotides align to TRBD1. J was trimmed by 0 bases and V by 5 bases; bases with no gene match: 7. This CDR3 comprises 16 residues. In germline, CDR1 is LNHDA, CDR2 SQIVND (reference sequence). This CDR3 reads CASSSGTGQSTDTQYF. The CDR3 DNA sequence: TGTGCCAGTAGTTCAGGGACAGGCCAAAGCACAGATACGCAGTATTTT.

The chain carries TRBV5-1 and TRBJ1-1; the D gene is possibly TRBD1 (5 bases). V was cut by 0 bases and J by 6 bases, with 9 bases left in between. Germline V lookup: CDR1 SGHRS, CDR2 YFSETQ. This CDR3 spans 13 amino acids. CDR3 loop: CASSLAGGPEAFF. In nucleotides, the CDR3 is TGCGCCAGCAGCTTGGCCGGGGGTCCTGAAGCTTTCTTT.

The chain recombines TRBV19 with TRBJ2-1; D may be TRBD2 (5 bases). Trimming took 7 bases from V and 2 from J, leaving 21 bases between them. The germline CDR1 and CDR2 sequences are LNHDA and SQIVND (reference sequence). This CDR3 contains 17 residues. The CDR3 nucleotides read TGTGCCAGTACCAAACTAAACAGAGGGAGCGCCTACAATGAGCAGTTCTTC. Translation: CASTKLNRGSAYNEQFF.

The chain uses TRBV6-5 and TRBJ2-5, with D uncertain. The CDR3 has 13 amino acids. CDR1 is MNHEY and CDR2 is SVGAGI in the germline V gene. V gave up 0 bases and J gave up 0 bases, with 2 bases separating them. CDR3 region: CASSYSYQETQYF. CDR3 DNA sequence: TGTGCCAGCAGTTACTCGTACCAAGAGACCCAGTACTTC.

The genes are TRBV5-4 and TRBJ1-4, with 8 nucleotides matching TRBD1. Germline trimming cut 3 bases from V and 3 bases from J; bases unmatched to any gene: 7. This CDR3 spans 16 amino acids. Germline V lookup: CDR1 SGHNT, CDR2 YYREEE (reference sequence). The CDR3 reads CASSSYSQGANEKLFF. Written as DNA, the CDR3 is TGTGCCAGCAGCTCTTACTCACAGGGGGCTAATGAAAAACTGTTTTTT.

This chain uses TRBV2 with TRBJ1-5; D ambiguous. The germline V and J ends were trimmed by 2 bases and 5 bases, with 10 bases remaining between them. CDR1 SNHLY and CDR2 FYNNEI come from the germline V gene. The CDR3 contains 14 residues. CDR3 DNA: TGTGCCAGCAGTGAAAATTCAGAATATCAGCCCCAGCATTTT. As protein: CASSENSEYQPQHF.

V is TRBV3-1 (or the pseudogene TRBV3-2) and J is TRBJ2-1; 8 nucleotides match TRBD2. V lost 0 bases, J lost 3 bases, and 10 bases stayed unmatched. Germline-derived CDR1 and CDR2 are LGHDT and YNNKEL (reference sequence). This CDR3 comprises 18 residues. CDR3 DNA sequence: TGTGCCAGCAGCCAAGATTCCCCCGGGAGGGCCTGCTACAATGAGCAGTTCTTC. Protein: CASSQDSPGRACYNEQFF.

As concerns this clone: This specimen includes other DNA sequences encoding the same CDR3. V and J are TRBV7-9 and TRBJ2-2; maybe TRBD1 (6 bases). In germline, CDR1 is SEHNR, CDR2 FQNEAQ (reference sequence). There are 15 residues in the CDR3. V dropped 1 base and J dropped 4 bases, with 10 bases sitting between them. CDR3 sequence: CASSLGGRATGELFF. The CDR3 coding sequence is TGTGCCAGCAGCTTAGGGGGGCGGGCCACCGGGGAGCTGTTTTTT.

The V gene is TRBV18, the J gene TRBJ1-1; the D gene is possibly TRBD1 (5 bases). Germline CDR1 is KGHSH and CDR2 is LQKENI. The CDR3 is 11 residues long. V was shortened by 11 bases and J by 7 bases, with 14 bases between the two germline ends. CDR3 nucleotides: TGTGCCTCTAGCGGGGGGGGTGAAGCTTTCTTT. This sequence encodes CASSGGGEAFF.

This clone has a single count. The V gene is TRBV12-3 or TRBV12-4, the J gene TRBJ2-3, with D possibly TRBD1 on 5 matching bases. The germline V and J ends were trimmed by 8 bases and 3 bases, with 12 bases remaining between them. This CDR3 contains 13 residues. The CDR3 sequence: CASATGTTDTQYF. CDR3 nucleotide sequence: TGTGCCAGCGCCACAGGTACGACAGATACGCAGTATTTT.

The CDR3 DNA reads as TGTGCCAGCAGCCGTGAGATCGGGGTCGGTGGAAACACCATATATTTT. It is translated as CASSREIGVGGNTIYF. The chain recombines TRBV3-1 (or the pseudogene TRBV3-2) with TRBJ1-3; no definite D call. This CDR3 has 16 residues. Germline V gene data show CDR1 as LGHDT and CDR2 as YNNKEL (reference sequence). V lost 4 bases to trimming and J lost 3 bases, with 16 bases between them.

This clone was recorded a few times. The V and J genes are TRBV19 and TRBJ1-1; TRBD1 matches 7 bases. V gave up 2 bases and J gave up 5 bases; unmatched junction bases: 8. The CDR3 spans 15 residues. Germline V gene sequence: CDR1 LNHDA, CDR2 SQIVND (reference sequence). CDR3 bases: TGTGCCAGTAGTATAAGTTTCCAGGGGGGGACTGAAGCTTTCTTT. The encoded protein is CASSISFQGGTEAFF.

This clone was detected only once. The chain uses TRBV9 and TRBJ1-1, with a possible D match to TRBD1 (5 bases). The CDR3 has 15 residues. CDR1 is SGDLS, CDR2 YYNGEE, per germline. V lost 4 bases and J lost 2, with 15 bases in between. In DNA, the CDR3 is TGTGCCAGCAGCTCCTTCGGGACCTCCAACACTGAAGCTTTCTTT. Encoded protein: CASSSFGTSNTEAFF.

The chain employs TRBV3-1 (or the pseudogene TRBV3-2) and TRBJ1-1; D unclear. The CDR3 totals 13 residues. V was shortened by 5 bases and J by 1 base, with 8 bases between the two germline ends. Germline V gives CDR1 LGHDT, CDR2 YNNKEL (reference sequence). CDR3 sequence (DNA): TGTGCCAGCAGCAAGTCCGGGAACACTGAAGCTTTCTTT. Its translation is CASSKSGNTEAFF.

The chain couples TRBV5-1 to TRBJ2-2, with 14 bases identical to TRBD2. CDR3 size: 17 residues. The germline V gene has CDR1 SGHRS and CDR2 YFSETQ. V lost 4 bases to trimming and J lost 5 bases; unmatched junction nucleotides: 7. CDR3 sequence reads: CASSIGTSGSGTGELFF. CDR3 DNA: TGCGCCAGCAGCATCGGGACTAGCGGGAGTGGGACCGGGGAGCTGTTTTTT.

The genes are TRBV6-5 and TRBJ1-2; 9 nucleotides line up with TRBD1. Germline V gene sequence: CDR1 MNHEY, CDR2 SVGAGI. This CDR3 is 14 amino acids long. V lost 7 bases to trimming and J lost 5 bases; unmatched junction nucleotides: 8. CDR3 in amino acids: CASMRGQGGYGYTF. As DNA, the CDR3 is TGTGCCAGCATGAGGGGACAGGGAGGGTATGGCTACACCTTC.

This chain joins TRBV7-2 and TRBJ1-4, with TRBD1 as a possible D gene (5 bases). Trimming pared 5 bases from V and 4 bases from J, leaving 14 bases between. This CDR3 region has 15 residues. Per germline, CDR1 SGHTA and CDR2 FQGNSA. In DNA form, the CDR3 reads TGTGCCAGCAGCCCTCTAGGGACGGTTAATGAAAAACTGTTTTTT. Encoded protein: CASSPLGTVNEKLFF.

This clone is a singleton in its sample. The chain carries TRBV2 and TRBJ1-5, with 9 bases matching TRBD1. The V gene's germline CDR1 is SNHLY and CDR2 FYNNEI. Trimming cost V 6 bases and J 7 bases; bases outside gene matches: 4. This CDR3 is built from 13 residues. The CDR3 spells CASSGQGSQPQHF. CDR3 sequence (DNA): TGTGCCAGCAGCGGACAGGGGTCGCAGCCCCAGCATTTT.

This chain uses TRBV6-5 with TRBJ2-7; the D call may be TRBD1 or TRBD2 (7 bases each). The ends were cut back, 6 bases at V and 6 bases at J, with 21 bases in the middle. The CDR3 loop spans 15 amino acids. Germline assignment: CDR1 MNHEY and CDR2 SVGAGI. In nucleotides, the CDR3 is TGTGCCAGCAGGGGAACAGGGAGCAGGGGGGGCGAGCAGTACTTC. This gives the protein CASRGTGSRGGEQYF.

This chain links TRBV5-4 with TRBJ1-5; 8 nucleotides agree with TRBD1. Per the germline V gene, CDR1 is SGHNT and CDR2 is YYREEE (reference sequence). This CDR3 has 15 residues. Germline trimming cut 0 bases from V and 7 bases from J; bases unmatched to any gene: 6. The CDR3 is CASSLGTGREQPQHF. The CDR3 nucleotides are TGTGCCAGCAGCTTGGGGACAGGGCGAGAGCAGCCCCAGCATTTT.